One and the same sample provided the 28 T cell receptor beta chains below, sequenced in a study of OX40 agonist ivuxolimab in advanced cancers. Method: immunoSEQ multiplex PCR; TCRdb's copy keeps in-frame clones and lacks some. The sample has around 48,000 clones; approximately 71% are singletons. Material: CD4+ or CD8+ T cells sorted from blood, obtained in a trial of the OX40 agonist ivuxolimab. These receptors all come from an adult with an advanced solid tumor such as melanoma, head and neck, liver or kidney cancer.

This clone was counted only a few times. The identical CDR3 is also encoded by other nucleotide sequences in the sample. The V gene is TRBV5-1, the J gene TRBJ2-2, with 10 positions matching TRBD1. CDR1 and CDR2 (germline): SGHRS, YFSETQ. The CDR3 totals 18 residues. Trimming cost V 3 bases and J 4 bases; bases outside gene matches: 12. CDR3 residues: CASSSGQGIGRGTGELFF. The CDR3 DNA follows: TGCGCCAGCAGCTCGGGACAGGGGATCGGTCGGGGCACCGGGGAGCTGTTTTTT.

The chain uses TRBV7-8 and TRBJ2-7, with 12 positions matching TRBD2. Germline V lookup: CDR1 SGHVS, CDR2 FQNEAQ. The V gene end was trimmed by 5 bases and the J gene end by 9 bases; junction bases not matched to a gene: 11. CDR3 length: 15 residues. Here the CDR3 reads CASSTQQTSGRRQYF. CDR3 sequence (DNA): TGTGCCAGCAGCACGCAACAGACTAGCGGGAGACGGCAGTACTTC.

The V call is TRBV18, the J call TRBJ1-1; D is possibly TRBD1 (5 bases). V lost 3 bases to trimming and J lost 1 base, with 15 bases between them. CDR1 and CDR2 from the germline V gene are KGHSH and LQKENI. This CDR3 contains 16 residues. CDR3 sequence: CASSPYQLGGNTEAFF. Here the CDR3 DNA reads TGTGCCAGCTCACCCTATCAACTGGGGGGGAACACTGAAGCTTTCTTT.

This chain links TRBV19 with TRBJ1-1, with TRBD1 as a possible D gene (5 bases). Germline V gene lookup returns CDR1 LNHDA and CDR2 SQIVND (reference sequence). CDR3 length equals 14 residues. V lost 5 bases and J lost 0, with 10 bases in between. CDR3: CASSVTTVNTEAFF. The CDR3 DNA reads TGTGCCAGTAGTGTAACGACAGTGAACACTGAAGCTTTCTTT.

This clone has more than one count but fewer than ten. The J gene is TRBJ2-7, the V gene TRBV18; 7 bases map to TRBD1. From germline, CDR1 is KGHSH and CDR2 LQKENI. Trimming cost V 6 bases and J 5 bases; bases outside gene matches: 7. The CDR3 covers 13 residues. The CDR3 spells CASSSGQTDEQYF. Here the CDR3 DNA reads TGTGCCAGCTCGTCGGGACAGACCGACGAGCAGTACTTC.

This clone showed up just a few times. The chain uses TRBV2 and TRBJ1-3; 7 bases are a match to TRBD1. CDR3 size: 16 residues. V was pared by 6 bases and J by 3 bases, with 11 bases of the junction left unmatched. Germline CDR1 SNHLY, CDR2 FYNNEI. The DNA of the CDR3 is TGTGCCAGCAGGGGAGGACAGGCCGCGGGTGGAAACACCATATATTTT. Translation: CASRGGQAAGGNTIYF.

The gene calls are TRBV29-1 and TRBJ2-2; 10 bases agree with TRBD1. The CDR3 consists of 16 residues. In germline, CDR1 is SQVTM, CDR2 ANQGSEA. V lost 2 bases to trimming and J lost 3 bases; unmatched junction nucleotides: 6. CDR3 protein: CSVERGQGRDTGELFF. The DNA of the CDR3 is TGCAGCGTTGAACGGGGACAGGGGAGGGACACCGGGGAGCTGTTTTTT.

V and J are TRBV28 and TRBJ1-2, with D possibly matching TRBD1 (6 bases). V lost 11 bases, J lost 4 bases, and 14 bases lay in between. Germline V gene data show CDR1 as MDHEN and CDR2 as SYDVKM. This CDR3 contains 12 residues. Here the CDR3 reads CASRGGAYGYTF. In nucleotides, the CDR3 is TGTGCCTCCCGAGGGGGGGCCTATGGCTACACCTTC.

V usage is TRBV7-9 and J usage is TRBJ1-1, with D possibly being TRBD1 (6 bases). This CDR3 is built from 13 residues. Trimming left V 7 bases short and J 7 bases short, with 16 bases between. Germline lookup yields CDR1 SEHNR and CDR2 FQNEAQ (reference sequence). This CDR3 reads CASTSGQRGEAFF. CDR3 coding DNA: TGTGCCAGCACCTCAGGACAGAGGGGTGAAGCTTTCTTT.

The chain is built from TRBV5-1 and TRBJ2-7, with TRBD1 matching over 11 bases. After removal of 4 bases from V and 2 bases from J, the junction contained 8 bases not matched to a gene. Germline loops: CDR1 SGHRS, CDR2 YFSETQ. CDR3 size: 16 residues. This CDR3 reads CASSPGQGGGTYEQYF. The CDR3 nucleotides are TGCGCCAGCAGCCCGGGACAGGGGGGAGGGACCTACGAGCAGTACTTC.

This sequence joins TRBV5-5 and TRBJ1-1; D not certain. V was cut by 3 bases and J by 3 bases, with 6 bases left in between. This CDR3 contains 12 residues. Germline CDR1 reads SGHKS; CDR2 reads YYEKEE (reference sequence). DNA of the CDR3: TGTGCCAGCAGCTGGCGGGACACTGAAGCTTTCTTT. As protein: CASSWRDTEAFF.

In its sample, this clone was seen a few times. The V call is TRBV11-2, the J call TRBJ1-1; D uncertain. Trimming removed 0 bases from V and 2 bases from J, with 4 bases in between. The CDR3 loop spans 13 amino acids. Germline V lookup: CDR1 SGHAT, CDR2 FQNNGV. CDR3 DNA: TGTGCCAGCAGCTTAGAACCAAACACTGAAGCTTTCTTT. Its protein product is CASSLEPNTEAFF.

The J gene is TRBJ1-2, the V gene TRBV6-1; no clear D. Germline-derived CDR1 and CDR2 are MNHNS and SASEGT. The CDR3 runs 13 residues. Trimming left V 4 bases short and J 4 bases short, with 10 bases between. The CDR3 sequence: CASSAGRAYGYTF. The CDR3 DNA is TGTGCCAGCAGTGCAGGACGGGCCTATGGCTACACCTTC.

The chain combines TRBV11-2 with TRBJ1-5, with TRBD1 as a possible D gene (5 bases). V was shortened by 3 bases and J by 6 bases, with 15 bases between the two germline ends. The CDR3 spans 15 residues. Germline values: CDR1 SGHAT, CDR2 FQNNGV. CDR3 protein: CASSLDNRGSQPQHF. The CDR3 nucleotides are TGTGCCAGCAGCTTGGACAACCGGGGGAGTCAGCCCCAGCATTTT.

This clone came up a few times. The J gene is TRBJ2-7, the V gene TRBV30; unclear D gene. This CDR3 has 15 residues. V gave up 2 bases and J gave up 2 bases, with 16 bases separating them. Germline CDR1 and CDR2: GTSNPN and SVGIG (reference sequence). In DNA, the CDR3 is TGTGCCTGGAGTCGGTACGGAAGAAGTGCCTACGAGCAGTACTTC. The encoded protein is CAWSRYGRSAYEQYF.

The rearrangement joins TRBV6-5 to TRBJ1-5; D is perhaps TRBD1 (6 bases). Germline CDR1 reads MNHEY; CDR2 reads SVGAGI. Trimming pared 7 bases from V and 4 bases from J, leaving 14 bases between. CDR3 length: 14 amino acids. The CDR3 nucleotides read TGTGCCAGCACTCAAGGAGGACAGAATCAGCCCCAGCATTTT. Protein sequence: CASTQGGQNQPQHF.

This clone occurred a few times. The chain couples TRBV18 to TRBJ1-1; D gene unclear. CDR1 and CDR2 (germline): KGHSH, LQKENI. V lost 0 bases and J lost 5, with 10 bases in between. The CDR3 length is 14 residues. The CDR3 region is CASSPPSRETEAFF. The CDR3 bases are TGTGCCAGCTCACCACCCAGCCGCGAAACTGAAGCTTTCTTT.

V and J are TRBV11-2 and TRBJ2-7; tentative D call: TRBD1 (6 bases). The V and J ends lost 4 bases and 6 bases respectively, with 7 bases between them. The CDR3 is made up of 11 amino acids. The V gene's germline CDR1 is SGHAT and CDR2 FQNNGV. The CDR3 here is CASSSGVEQYF. The CDR3 nucleotides are TGTGCCAGCAGCTCAGGGGTCGAGCAGTACTTC. Using reference TRBV11-2 and TRBJ2-7 for the parts outside the CDR3, the full variable domain is EAGVAQSPRYKIIEKRQSVAFWCNPISGHATLYWYQQILGQGPKLLIQFQNNGVVDDSQLPKDRFSAERLKGVDSTLKIQPAKLEDSAVYLCASSSGVEQYFGPGTRLTVT.

The chain combines TRBV28 with TRBJ2-7; TRBD1 matches at 10 bases. The V segment lost 2 bases and the J segment 2 bases; nucleotides outside the gene matches: 15. The CDR3 consists of 19 residues. In germline, CDR1 is MDHEN, CDR2 SYDVKM. CDR3 DNA sequence: TGTGCCAGCAGTTTAATTGGCGGGACAGGGGACGTTCGAACCTACGAGCAGTACTTC. Protein product: CASSLIGGTGDVRTYEQYF.

The rearrangement uses TRBV2 and TRBJ2-7; 9 bases match TRBD1. Germline assignment: CDR1 SNHLY and CDR2 FYNNEI. V lost 11 bases and J lost 2; bases outside the gene matches: 4. CDR3 length equals 12 residues. The CDR3 protein is CAGDRGAYEQYF. CDR3 in DNA: TGTGCCGGAGACAGGGGGGCCTACGAGCAGTACTTC.

The V call is TRBV18, the J call TRBJ1-2, with 9 bases lining up with TRBD1. Trimming removed 7 bases from V and 4 bases from J; junction bases left unmatched: 7. The CDR3 has 14 residues. Germline CDR1 and CDR2: KGHSH and LQKENI. For the CDR3, the DNA is TGTGCCAGCTTCGAGGGGACAGGGCGCTATGGCTACACCTTC. This translates into CASFEGTGRYGYTF. The complete variable domain, with remaining parts taken from reference TRBV18 and TRBJ1-2, reads NAGVMQNPRHLVRRRGQEARLRCSPMKGHSHVYWYRQLPEEGLKFMVYLQKENIIDESGMPKERFSAEFPKEGPSILRIQQVVRGDSAAYFCASFEGTGRYGYTFGSGTRLTVV.

CDR3 DNA: TGTGCCAGCAGCGTACTCGGGATTATGAACACTGAAGCTTTCTTT. Its protein product is CASSVLGIMNTEAFF. The chain joins TRBV9 to TRBJ1-1; D unresolved. This CDR3 region has 15 residues. CDR1 is SGDLS and CDR2 is YYNGEE in the germline V gene. The V end lost 1 base, the J end lost 0 bases, and 10 bases lay between the germline ends.

The CDR3 spells CASSENWVPGSYNEQFF. The CDR3 DNA is TGTGCCAGCAGTGAAAATTGGGTTCCTGGGAGCTACAATGAGCAGTTCTTC. This chain links TRBV6-1 with TRBJ2-1; a weak D match, TRBD2 (5 bases). Trimming stripped 2 bases from V and 3 bases from J, with 17 bases between. CDR1 and CDR2 from the germline V gene are MNHNS and SASEGT. This CDR3 is 17 amino acids long.

J is TRBJ1-3 and V is TRBV11-3; TRBD1 is a possible D gene (5 bases). The CDR3 runs to 16 residues. Deletions cut 1 base from V and 0 bases from J, with 10 bases between. Germline CDR1 SGHNT, CDR2 YENEEA. CDR3 region: CASSLGGTSSGNTIYF. The CDR3 nucleotides read TGTGCCAGCAGCTTAGGAGGGACGAGCTCTGGAAACACCATATATTTT.

The chain is built from TRBV6-5 and TRBJ1-6; D not certain. Trimming took 6 bases from V and 0 from J, leaving 6 bases between them. CDR3 length: 14 amino acids. CDR1 and CDR2 from the germline V gene are MNHEY and SVGAGI. This CDR3 reads CASRRSSYNSPLHF. The CDR3 bases are TGTGCCAGCAGGAGGAGCTCCTATAATTCACCCCTCCACTTT.

The chain employs TRBV5-1 and TRBJ2-2; D is perhaps TRBD1 or TRBD2 (5 bases each). This CDR3 comprises 18 residues. Germline loops: CDR1 SGHRS, CDR2 YFSETQ. The V and J ends lost 0 bases and 0 bases respectively, with 15 bases between them. CDR3 nucleotides: TGCGCCAGCAGCTTGGCCGTGAGGGGCCCCGCGAACACCGGGGAGCTGTTTTTT. Protein product: CASSLAVRGPANTGELFF.

The chain links TRBV28 to TRBJ1-6; 7 nucleotides match TRBD1. The CDR3 is 17 residues long. V shed 8 bases, J shed 2 bases, and the junction held 12 bases outside the gene matches. CDR1 is MDHEN, CDR2 SYDVKM, per germline. CDR3 sequence reads: CASLAGGTVAYNSPLHF. DNA for the CDR3: TGTGCCAGCCTGGCAGGGGGAACTGTGGCCTATAATTCACCCCTCCACTTT.

The chain has TRBV4-1 and TRBJ1-5; possible D gene TRBD1, 6 bases. V gave up 0 bases and J gave up 5 bases, with 17 bases separating them. CDR1 is MGHRA, CDR2 YSYEKL, per germline. The CDR3 sequence is 17 residues long. The DNA for the CDR3 is TGCGCCAGCAGCCAAGATGTATGGGGGGCTCAGGATCAGCCCCAGCATTTT. It specifies CASSQDVWGAQDQPQHF.